This T cell receptor beta chain was identified in a study of OX40 agonist ivuxolimab in advanced cancers. Turning to the study itself: Patients received intravenous ivuxolimab every 2 weeks at 0.01 to 10 mg/kg. Of mixed ages from about 23 to 90 and averaging 60 years, the group was roughly 85% male. Study-level points and caveats: Clonal expansion was seen in CD4+ and CD8+ blood T cells by week 6 at 0.1 to 3.0 mg/kg.

The data were produced by immunoSEQ multiplex PCR, yet TCRdb's version contains in-frame clones alone and is incomplete. The sample includes about 50,000 clones, 85% to 90% seen only once; the top ten take about 0.77%. This CDR3 region has 16 residues. J was trimmed by 7 bases and V by 3 bases; bases with no gene match: 9. From germline, CDR1 is WSHSY and CDR2 SAAADI. Notes on this clone: Its antigen remains unknown.

Sample: CD4+ or CD8+ T cells sorted from blood, taken in a trial of the OX40 agonist ivuxolimab. The sequence was obtained from an adult with an advanced solid tumor such as melanoma, head and neck, liver or kidney cancer. The V gene is TRBV10-2, the J gene TRBJ1-4; 9 positions match TRBD1. The CDR3 coding sequence is TGCGCCAGCAGTGATGTGGCCCCGGGACAGGGTGAAAAACTGTTTTTT. As protein: CASSDVAPGQGEKLFF.